The 24 T cell receptor beta chains presented below share a single source sample, sequenced in a study of metastatic and nonmetastatic thyroid tumors. Until they underwent thyroid surgery, no patient had received any treatment. TCRdb used MiXCR to call clones anew from the PCR reads. Among approximately 39,000 clones listed, 20% to 25% were seen once. The sequencing input was blood. The receptors were sampled from a female donor with papillary thyroid cancer or a benign thyroid nodule (not recorded which). Some clones in this sample may be carry-over from other donors' samples.

The chain is built from TRBV20-1 and TRBJ1-1; 10 bases fit TRBD1. Germline CDR1 reads DFQATT; CDR2 reads SNEGSKA (reference sequence). The CDR3 loop spans 13 amino acids. The junction had 6 bases not matched to a gene; V was cut back by 3 bases and J by 8 bases. For the CDR3, the DNA is TGCAGTGCTAGTCCCCGGACAGGGGGAGAAGCTTTCTTT. Residues: CSASPRTGGEAFF.

The chain uses TRBV7-9 and TRBJ2-7; possibly TRBD1 for D (6 bases). The CDR3 totals 14 residues. Germline lookup yields CDR1 SEHNR and CDR2 FQNEAQ (reference sequence). Trimming removed 5 bases at V and 5 bases at J, with 16 bases between. CDR3: CASSRREGGDEQYF. CDR3 DNA: TGTGCCAGCAGCCGTAGGGAAGGGGGTGACGAGCAGTACTTC.

At least ten counts were recorded for this clone. The V call is TRBV19, the J call TRBJ1-1; a possible D gene is TRBD1 (6 bases). V lost 6 bases, J lost 4 bases, and 15 bases lay in between. Germline V gives CDR1 LNHDA, CDR2 SQIVND (reference sequence). The CDR3 contains 14 residues. CDR3 sequence reads: CASSLPGVGTEAFF. CDR3 bases: TGTGCCAGTAGCCTACCAGGGGTAGGCACTGAAGCTTTCTTT.

This clone was counted at least ten times. The chain recombines TRBV5-1 with TRBJ1-2, with D possibly matching TRBD1 (5 bases). Germline lookup yields CDR1 SGHRS and CDR2 YFSETQ. Trimming removed 3 bases at V and 4 bases at J, with 16 bases between. This CDR3 contains 15 residues. CDR3 DNA: TGCGCCAGCAGCTCTTCAGGGACTGCTGGCTATGGCTACACCTTC. Its protein is CASSSSGTAGYGYTF.

The chain has TRBV6-1 and TRBJ1-1; D gene unclear. V was shortened by 8 bases and J by 4 bases, with 8 bases between the two germline ends. Germline V gene sequence: CDR1 MNHNS, CDR2 SASEGT. This CDR3 comprises 11 residues. The CDR3 sequence: CASLSRTEAFF. The CDR3 DNA reads TGTGCCAGCCTCTCGCGCACTGAAGCTTTCTTT.

This clone was found many times. The chain links TRBV3-1 to TRBJ1-5; no reliable D call. This CDR3 contains 13 residues. Germline V CDR1 and CDR2: LGHDT, YNNKEL (reference sequence). Trimming took off 1 base at V and 5 bases at J, with 6 bases between the two ends. The CDR3 coding sequence is TGTGCCAGCAGCCAAGCCCCGGATCAGCCCCAGCATTTT. It codes for CASSQAPDQPQHF.

The chain employs TRBV27 and TRBJ1-6; weak D call: TRBD1 (6 bases). V was shortened by 8 bases and J by 6 bases, with 11 bases between the two germline ends. CDR1 is MNHEY and CDR2 is SMNVEV in the germline V gene (reference sequence). The CDR3 consists of 13 residues. The CDR3 loop reads CASSGGGNSPLHF. The CDR3 region has the DNA TGTGCCAGCTCGGGGGGCGGTAATTCACCCCTCCACTTT.

The chain has TRBV24-1 and TRBJ2-1; 7 bases agree with TRBD2. The germline V gene encodes CDR1 KGHDR and CDR2 SFDVKD. The CDR3 has 14 residues. After removal of 11 bases from V and 4 bases from J, the junction contained 10 bases not matched to a gene. The CDR3 protein is CAIRCGSKYNEQFF. The CDR3 DNA follows: TGTGCCATCAGATGCGGGAGTAAGTACAATGAGCAGTTCTTC.

For this clone: One base away lies a much larger clone, so this may be a sequencing read error. This same CDR3 is encoded by further DNA sequences in the sample. The chain combines TRBV5-5 with TRBJ2-7; either TRBD1 or TRBD2 may supply D (5 bases each). Between the trimmed V and J ends, which lost 2 bases and 5 bases, there was a span of 14 bases. The CDR3 spans 14 residues. Germline lookup yields CDR1 SGHKS and CDR2 YYEKEE (reference sequence). The CDR3 reads CASSFDRQGDEQYF. CDR3 DNA sequence: TGTGCCAGCAGCTTCGATCGGCAGGGAGACGAGCAGTACTTC.

Judged by abundance, this clone is medium-sized. Here the CDR3 DNA reads TGTGCCAGCAGTGAAGCGTTTCCGAACACCGGGGAGCTGTTTTTT. This gives the protein CASSEAFPNTGELFF. The chain recombines TRBV6-1 with TRBJ2-2, with D unresolved. V was clipped by 0 bases and J by 0 bases, with 5 bases between them. Germline lookup yields CDR1 MNHNS and CDR2 SASEGT. This CDR3 contains 15 residues.

The gene calls are TRBV12-3 or TRBV12-4 and TRBJ2-7; no clear D. The CDR3 is made up of 13 amino acids. Trimming stripped 3 bases from V and 6 bases from J, with 12 bases between. The CDR3 spells CASSFLVSLEQYF. CDR3 coding DNA: TGTGCCAGCAGTTTTTTGGTTTCTCTCGAGCAGTACTTC.

The table lists this clone with many counts. This chain connects TRBV18 to TRBJ2-7, with D perhaps matching TRBD2 (6 bases). CDR1 and CDR2 (germline): KGHSH, LQKENI. The length of the CDR3 is 17 residues. Deletions cut 0 bases from V and 3 bases from J, with 18 bases between. This CDR3 is CASSPPGPIATSYEQYF. The CDR3 nucleotides are TGTGCCAGCTCACCACCGGGCCCTATAGCGACTAGCTACGAGCAGTACTTC.

V and J are TRBV14 and TRBJ1-3; 7 bases align to TRBD1. V gave up 3 bases and J gave up 4 bases; unmatched junction bases: 15. Germline CDR1 reads SGHDN; CDR2 reads FVKESK. The CDR3 has 18 residues. Here the CDR3 DNA reads TGTGCCAGCAGCCACCCTAACCCGGGACAGCGCTACGGAAACACCATATATTTT. Its protein is CASSHPNPGQRYGNTIYF. The variable domain in full, with the rest retrieved from reference TRBV14 and TRBJ1-3, is EAGVTQFPSHSVIEKGQTVTLRCDPISGHDNLYWYRRVMGKEIKFLLHFVKESKQDESGMPNNRFLAERTGGTYSTLKVQPAELEDSGVYFCASSHPNPGQRYGNTIYFGEGSWLTVV.

This clone is categorized as medium-sized. The gene calls are TRBV27 and TRBJ1-2; TRBD1 aligns across 7 bases. The CDR3 consists of 15 residues. Trimming removed 2 bases from V and 2 bases from J; junction bases left unmatched: 5. Germline CDR1 MNHEY, CDR2 SMNVEV (reference sequence). The CDR3 sequence is CASSLVGGGNYGYTF. In DNA, the CDR3 is TGTGCCAGCAGTTTAGTAGGGGGCGGAAACTATGGCTACACCTTC.

This clone qualifies as medium-sized. The chain links TRBV2 to TRBJ2-3; tentatively, D is TRBD1 (5 bases). V lost 7 bases and J 1 base, leaving 12 bases between the germline ends. The CDR3 extends over 14 amino acids. Germline CDR1 SNHLY, CDR2 FYNNEI. CDR3 coding DNA: TGTGCCAGCAACCCTTCCAGGGGCACAGATACGCAGTATTTT. Amino acids: CASNPSRGTDTQYF.

This clone was counted a few times. The chain carries TRBV6-1 and TRBJ2-7; D unresolved. The CDR3 is 17 residues long. Trimming pared 4 bases from V and 4 bases from J, leaving 23 bases between. CDR1 is MNHNS and CDR2 is SASEGT in the germline V gene. CDR3 in DNA: TGTGCCAGCAGTGTTCCTACGAAACAGAGCTGTAGGTACGAGCAGTACTTC. Amino acid sequence: CASSVPTKQSCRYEQYF.

This clone showed up just once. This chain connects TRBV30 to TRBJ2-7, with a weak D call TRBD1 (6 bases). CDR3 size: 13 residues. Trimming left V 3 bases short and J 4 bases short, with 13 bases between. Germline lookup yields CDR1 GTSNPN and CDR2 SVGIG (reference sequence). CDR3 loop: CAWRRGRGYEQYF. CDR3 DNA: TGTGCCTGGAGGAGGGGCAGGGGTTACGAGCAGTACTTC.

This clone was counted ten times or more. The J gene is TRBJ2-7, the V gene TRBV7-2; weak D call: TRBD2 (6 bases). Trimming took 3 bases from V and 5 from J, leaving 14 bases between them. The germline V gene encodes CDR1 SGHTA and CDR2 FQGNSA. The CDR3 runs 14 residues. The CDR3, as DNA: TGTGCCAGCAGCTTCGGGGGTTTAGGCAACGAGCAGTACTTC. Translation gives CASSFGGLGNEQYF.

This clone qualifies as medium-sized. The gene calls are TRBV6-1 and TRBJ2-7; the D gene is possibly TRBD2 (5 bases). Germline CDR1 is MNHNS and CDR2 is SASEGT. V lost 1 base and J 3 bases, leaving 13 bases between the germline ends. The CDR3 is 15 residues long. The CDR3 DNA is TGTGCCAGCAGTGAAGGGGCGGGTCGTATCTACGAGCAGTACTTC. Its protein is CASSEGAGRIYEQYF.

This clone is labeled as medium-sized. The gene calls are TRBV19 and TRBJ1-1; D gene uncertain. Trimming shortened V by 7 bases and J by 1 base, and 13 bases separated the two germline ends. This CDR3 is built from 14 residues. CDR1 is LNHDA and CDR2 is SQIVND in the germline V gene (reference sequence). CDR3 bases: TGTGCCAGTAAGACTAAGAATGGGAACACTGAAGCTTTCTTT. Translation: CASKTKNGNTEAFF. The entire variable domain, with the rest obtained from reference TRBV19 and TRBJ1-1, is as follows: DGGITQSPKYLFRKEGQNVTLSCEQNLNHDAMYWYRQDPGQGLRLIYYSQIVNDFQKGDIAEGYSVSREKKESFPLTVTSAQKNPTAFYLCASKTKNGNTEAFFGQGTRLTVV.

This clone showed up many times. CDR3 nucleotides: TGTGCCAGCAGCCACCTAAGAGGTACTAATGAAAAACTGTTTTTT. This codes for CASSHLRGTNEKLFF. J is TRBJ1-4 and V is TRBV4-2, with unresolved D. Germline V lookup: CDR1 LGHNA, CDR2 YNFKEQ. V lost 3 bases and J 2 bases, leaving 10 bases between the germline ends. The CDR3 length is 15 residues.

This clone came up many times. The chain employs TRBV20-1 and TRBJ1-2; D gene uncertain. This CDR3 comprises 12 residues. CDR1 and CDR2 from the germline V gene are DFQATT and SNEGSKA (reference sequence). V was pared by 0 bases and J by 3 bases, with 5 bases between. The CDR3: CSARDPDYGYTF. Here the CDR3 DNA reads TGCAGTGCTAGAGATCCCGACTATGGCTACACCTTC.

On this clone: No conserved phenylalanine or tryptophan ends this CDR3, so it is likely a read error. The chain combines TRBV28 with TRBJ2-3; a weak D match, TRBD2 (5 bases). Between the trimmed V and J ends, which lost 5 bases and 4 bases, there was a span of 13 bases. The CDR3 is 14 residues long. The germline gives CDR1 MDHEN, CDR2 SYDVKM. CDR3 sequence reads: CASSISGFPDTQYS. CDR3 nucleotide sequence: TGTGCCAGCAGTATCAGCGGTTTTCCAGATACGCAGTATTCT.

This clone has just a few counts. An end of the junction does not agree with germline; a read error may underlie this. The chain uses TRBV6-5 and TRBJ1-1; D unresolved. This CDR3 spans 13 amino acids. CDR1 and CDR2 (germline): MNHEY, SVGAGI. The CDR3 sequence is CSSSYSENTESFF. As DNA, the CDR3 is TGTTCCAGCAGTTACTCAGAGAACACTGAATCTTTCTTT.